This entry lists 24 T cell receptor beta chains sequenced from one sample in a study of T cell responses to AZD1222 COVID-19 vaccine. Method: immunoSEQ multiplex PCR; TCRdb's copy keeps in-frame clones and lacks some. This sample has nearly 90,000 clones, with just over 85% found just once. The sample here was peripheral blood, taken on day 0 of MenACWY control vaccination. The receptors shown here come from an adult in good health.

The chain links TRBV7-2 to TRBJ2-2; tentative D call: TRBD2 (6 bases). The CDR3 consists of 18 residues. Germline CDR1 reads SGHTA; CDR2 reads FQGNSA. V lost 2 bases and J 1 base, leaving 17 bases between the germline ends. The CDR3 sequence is CASSLSGGVMLNTGELFF. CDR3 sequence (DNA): TGTGCCAGCAGCTTATCCGGGGGAGTCATGTTGAACACCGGGGAGCTGTTTTTT.

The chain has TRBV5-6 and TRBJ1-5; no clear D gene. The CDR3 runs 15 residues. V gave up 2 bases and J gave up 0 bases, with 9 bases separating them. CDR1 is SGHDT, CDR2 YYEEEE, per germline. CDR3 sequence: CASSFSPNSNQPQHF. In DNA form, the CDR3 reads TGTGCCAGCAGCTTCTCGCCGAATAGCAATCAGCCCCAGCATTTT.

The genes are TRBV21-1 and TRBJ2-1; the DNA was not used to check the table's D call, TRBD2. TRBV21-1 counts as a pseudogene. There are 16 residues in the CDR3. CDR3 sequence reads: CASSSGTSGGAGEQFF. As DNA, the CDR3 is TGTGCCAGCAGCTCCGGGACTAGCGGGGGGGCTGGGGAGCAGTTCTTC.

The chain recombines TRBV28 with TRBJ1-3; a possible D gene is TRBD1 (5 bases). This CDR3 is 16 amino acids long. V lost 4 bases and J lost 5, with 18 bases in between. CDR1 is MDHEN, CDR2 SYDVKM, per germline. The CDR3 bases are TGTGCCAGCAGTTCCCAGGGAGGGGAAGTTAGAAACACCATATATTTT. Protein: CASSSQGGEVRNTIYF.

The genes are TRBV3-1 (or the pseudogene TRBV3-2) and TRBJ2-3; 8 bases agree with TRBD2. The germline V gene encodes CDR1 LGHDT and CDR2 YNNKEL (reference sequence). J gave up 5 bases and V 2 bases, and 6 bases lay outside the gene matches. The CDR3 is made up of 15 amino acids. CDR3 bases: TGTGCCAGCAGCCAAACTAGCGGTCCCGAAGATACGCAGTATTTT. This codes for CASSQTSGPEDTQYF.

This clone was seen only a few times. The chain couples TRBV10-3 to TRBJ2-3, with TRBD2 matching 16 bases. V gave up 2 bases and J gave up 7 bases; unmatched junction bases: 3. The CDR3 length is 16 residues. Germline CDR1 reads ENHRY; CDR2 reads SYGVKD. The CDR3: CAISEGTSGGAHTQYF. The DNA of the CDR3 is TGTGCCATCAGTGAGGGGACTAGCGGGGGGGCTCATACGCAGTATTTT.

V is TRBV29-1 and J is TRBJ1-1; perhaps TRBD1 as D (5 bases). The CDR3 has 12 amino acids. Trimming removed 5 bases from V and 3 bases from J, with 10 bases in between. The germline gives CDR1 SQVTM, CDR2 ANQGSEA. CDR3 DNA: TGCAGCGTTAGGGACTTAGACACTGAAGCTTTCTTT. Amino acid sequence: CSVRDLDTEAFF.

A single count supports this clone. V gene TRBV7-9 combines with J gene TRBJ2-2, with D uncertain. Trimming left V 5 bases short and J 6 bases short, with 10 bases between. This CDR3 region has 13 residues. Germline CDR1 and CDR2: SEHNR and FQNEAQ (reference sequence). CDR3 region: CASSPPAAGELFF. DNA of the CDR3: TGTGCCAGCAGCCCCCCAGCTGCCGGGGAGCTGTTTTTT.

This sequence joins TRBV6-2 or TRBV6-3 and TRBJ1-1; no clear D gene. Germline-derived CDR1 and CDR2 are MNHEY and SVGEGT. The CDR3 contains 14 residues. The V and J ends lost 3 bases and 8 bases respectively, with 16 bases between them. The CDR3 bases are TGTGCCAGCAGTTATCTTGGGAGGGAATCCGAAGCTTTCTTT. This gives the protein CASSYLGRESEAFF.

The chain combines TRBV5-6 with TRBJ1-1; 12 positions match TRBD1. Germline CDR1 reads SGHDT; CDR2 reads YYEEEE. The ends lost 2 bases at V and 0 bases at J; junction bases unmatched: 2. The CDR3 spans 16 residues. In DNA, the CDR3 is TGTGCCAGCAGCTTTGGGACAGGGGGCTTGAACACTGAAGCTTTCTTT. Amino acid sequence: CASSFGTGGLNTEAFF.

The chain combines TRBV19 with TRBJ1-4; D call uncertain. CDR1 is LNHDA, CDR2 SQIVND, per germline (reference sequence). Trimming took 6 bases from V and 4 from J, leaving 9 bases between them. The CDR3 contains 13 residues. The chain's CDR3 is CASSRSVNEKLFF. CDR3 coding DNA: TGTGCCAGTAGCCGGAGTGTTAATGAAAAACTGTTTTTT. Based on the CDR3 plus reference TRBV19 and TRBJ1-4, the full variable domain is DGGITQSPKYLFRKEGQNVTLSCEQNLNHDAMYWYRQDPGQGLRLIYYSQIVNDFQKGDIAEGYSVSREKKESFPLTVTSAQKNPTAFYLCASSRSVNEKLFFGSGTQLSVL.

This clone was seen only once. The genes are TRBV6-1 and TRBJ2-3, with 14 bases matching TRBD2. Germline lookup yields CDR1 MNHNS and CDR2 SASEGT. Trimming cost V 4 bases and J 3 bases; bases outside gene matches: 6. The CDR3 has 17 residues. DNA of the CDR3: TGTGCCAGCAGTGTCTTGGGGACTAGCGGGGGAACAGATACGCAGTATTTT. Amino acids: CASSVLGTSGGTDTQYF.

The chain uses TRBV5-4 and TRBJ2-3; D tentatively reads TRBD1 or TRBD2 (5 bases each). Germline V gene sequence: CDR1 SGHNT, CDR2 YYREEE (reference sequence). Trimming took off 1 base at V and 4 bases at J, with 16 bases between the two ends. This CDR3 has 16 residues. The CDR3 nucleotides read TGTGCCAGCAGCTTGAATCGAGGGGCCAGGTCAGATACGCAGTATTTT. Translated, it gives CASSLNRGARSDTQYF. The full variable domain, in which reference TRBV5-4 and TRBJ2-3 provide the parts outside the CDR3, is ETGVTQSPTHLIKTRGQQVTLRCSSQSGHNTVSWYQQALGQGPQFIFQYYREEENGRGNFPPRFSGLQFPNYSSELNVNALELDDSALYLCASSLNRGARSDTQYFGPGTRLTVL.

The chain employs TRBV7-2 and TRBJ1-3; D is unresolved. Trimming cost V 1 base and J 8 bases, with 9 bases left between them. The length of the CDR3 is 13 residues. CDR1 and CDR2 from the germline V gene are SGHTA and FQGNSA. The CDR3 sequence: CASSLDLPDTIYF. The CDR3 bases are TGTGCCAGCAGCTTAGACCTCCCCGACACCATATATTTT.

This CDR3 is CASSSTSGGPAYNEQFF. The DNA of the CDR3 is TGTGCCAGCAGCTCCACTAGCGGGGGGCCCGCCTACAATGAGCAGTTCTTC. The V gene is TRBV7-8, the J gene TRBJ2-1; 12 bases agree with TRBD2. Germline CDR1 reads SGHVS; CDR2 reads FQNEAQ. The J segment lost 2 bases and the V segment lost 4 bases, leaving 6 bases of the junction unmatched. The CDR3 covers 17 residues. The full variable domain, rest sourced from reference TRBV7-8 and TRBJ2-1, is GAGVSQSPRYKVAKRGQDVALRCDPISGHVSLFWYQQALGQGPEFLTYFQNEAQLDKSGLPSDRFFAERPEGSVSTLKIQRTQQEDSAVYLCASSSTSGGPAYNEQFFGPGTRLTVL.

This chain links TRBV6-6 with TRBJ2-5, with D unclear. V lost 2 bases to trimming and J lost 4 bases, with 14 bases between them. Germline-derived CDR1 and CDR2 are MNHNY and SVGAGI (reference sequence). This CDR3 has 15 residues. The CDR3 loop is CASSYGVGGPETQYF. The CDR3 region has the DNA TGTGCCAGCAGTTACGGCGTGGGCGGTCCAGAGACCCAGTACTTC.

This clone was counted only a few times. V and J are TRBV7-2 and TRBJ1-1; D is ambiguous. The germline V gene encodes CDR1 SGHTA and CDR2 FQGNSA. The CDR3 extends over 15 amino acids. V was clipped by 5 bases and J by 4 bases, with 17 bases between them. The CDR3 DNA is TGTGCCAGCAGCAGCCGGCCGGGGAGAGGCACTGAAGCTTTCTTT. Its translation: CASSSRPGRGTEAFF.

CDR3 sequence (DNA): TGCAGCGTCACCGCCGGGATCTCGCCGAACACCATATATTTT. Translating gives CSVTAGISPNTIYF. The chain joins TRBV29-1 to TRBJ1-3; no reliable D call. The CDR3 runs 14 residues. Germline lookup yields CDR1 SQVTM and CDR2 ANQGSEA. Trimming removed 6 bases from V and 7 bases from J, with 19 bases in between.

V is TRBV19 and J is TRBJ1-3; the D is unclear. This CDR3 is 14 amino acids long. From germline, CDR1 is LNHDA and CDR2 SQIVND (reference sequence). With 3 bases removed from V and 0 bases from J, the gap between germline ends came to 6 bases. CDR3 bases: TGTGCCAGTAGTATTCGTACCTCTGGAAACACCATATATTTT. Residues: CASSIRTSGNTIYF. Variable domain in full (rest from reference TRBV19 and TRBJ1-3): DGGITQSPKYLFRKEGQNVTLSCEQNLNHDAMYWYRQDPGQGLRLIYYSQIVNDFQKGDIAEGYSVSREKKESFPLTVTSAQKNPTAFYLCASSIRTSGNTIYFGEGSWLTVV.

CDR3 sequence (DNA): TGTGCCAGCAGTAGGACAGGGGTTGAAGTTGAAAAACTGTTTTTT. It is translated as CASSRTGVEVEKLFF. The chain recombines TRBV27 with TRBJ1-4; 9 nucleotides agree with TRBD1. The germline CDR1 and CDR2 sequences are MNHEY and SMNVEV (reference sequence). V was clipped by 5 bases and J by 7 bases; unmatched bases: 8. The CDR3 is made up of 15 amino acids.

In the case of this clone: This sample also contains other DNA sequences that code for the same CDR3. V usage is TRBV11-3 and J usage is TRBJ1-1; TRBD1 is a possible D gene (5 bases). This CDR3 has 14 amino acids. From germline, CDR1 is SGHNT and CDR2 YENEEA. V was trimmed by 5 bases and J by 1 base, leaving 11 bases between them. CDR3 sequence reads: CASSLGRANTEAFF. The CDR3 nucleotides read TGTGCCAGCAGCCTGGGACGGGCGAACACTGAAGCTTTCTTT.

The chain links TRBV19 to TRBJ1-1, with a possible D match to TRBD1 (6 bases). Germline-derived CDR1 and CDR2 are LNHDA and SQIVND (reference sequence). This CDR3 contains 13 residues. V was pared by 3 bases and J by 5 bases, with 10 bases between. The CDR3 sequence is CASSMLGGTEAFF. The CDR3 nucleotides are TGTGCCAGTAGTATGCTAGGGGGAACTGAAGCTTTCTTT.

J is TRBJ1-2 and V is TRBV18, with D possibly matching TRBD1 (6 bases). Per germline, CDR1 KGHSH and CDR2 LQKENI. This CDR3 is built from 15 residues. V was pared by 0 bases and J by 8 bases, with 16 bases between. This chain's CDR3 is CASSPPGGRGEGYTF. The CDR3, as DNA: TGTGCCAGCTCACCACCAGGAGGCAGGGGCGAAGGCTACACCTTC.

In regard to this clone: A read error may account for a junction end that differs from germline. As DNA, the CDR3 is TGTGCCAGCAGAGAAGGACAGGGGAACGAGCAGTACTTC. The encoded protein is CASREGQGNEQYF. V is TRBV6-1 and J is TRBJ2-7, with TRBD1 matching 9 bases. From germline, CDR1 is MNHNS and CDR2 SASEGT. This CDR3 is 13 amino acids long.